One and the same sample provided the 9 T cell receptor beta chains below, sequenced in a study of beta chain features in type 1 diabetes. Overall study findings and caveats: TCRB CDR3s from Type 1 diabetes patients were moderately but significantly shorter in all four CD4+ subsets.

Sequenced material consisted of expressed TCRB transcripts (all of the isolated RNA was reverse transcribed). Produced via immunoSEQ multiplex PCR; TCRdb's table is partial and in-frame only. The sample has about 340,000 clones, roughly 13% seen once. These receptors lack a known antigen. Source material: naive CD4+ T cells from blood. Receptor source: a woman younger than 30 with type 1 diabetes.

J is TRBJ2-7 and V is TRBV7-2, with 10 positions matching TRBD1. V was pared by 4 bases and J by 7 bases, with 4 bases of the junction left unmatched. The CDR3 runs 13 residues. Germline V gene sequence: CDR1 SGHTA, CDR2 FQGNSA. CDR3 loop: CASSSTGGLEQYV. The CDR3 DNA is TGTGCCAGCAGCTCGACAGGGGGCTTAGAGCAGTACGTC.

This clone turned up a few times. The chain carries TRBV7-2 and TRBJ2-3; unclear D gene. The ends were cut back, 5 bases at V and 6 bases at J, with 9 bases in the middle. Germline V gene sequence: CDR1 SGHTA, CDR2 FQGNSA. This CDR3 has 12 amino acids. The CDR3, as DNA: TGTGCCAGCAGCCCCACTGGTGATACGCAGTATTTT. Translating gives CASSPTGDTQYF.

The chain has TRBV27 and TRBJ2-1; 8 bases are shared with TRBD2. Germline CDR1 is MNHEY and CDR2 is SMNVEV (reference sequence). The CDR3 runs to 16 residues. V lost 0 bases to trimming and J lost 7 bases; unmatched junction nucleotides: 8. The CDR3 nucleotides read TGTGCCAGCAGTTTATCGTTACGGGAGGGCCGGAATGAGCAGTTCTTC. Protein sequence: CASSLSLREGRNEQFF.

The V gene is TRBV19, the J gene TRBJ2-2, with a tentative D call TRBD1 (5 bases). This CDR3 has 14 residues. Germline V gene data show CDR1 as LNHDA and CDR2 as SQIVND (reference sequence). V was trimmed by 7 bases and J by 0 bases, leaving 9 bases between them. CDR3 loop: CASIQVANTGELFF. CDR3 nucleotides: TGTGCCAGTATACAGGTAGCGAACACCGGGGAGCTGTTTTTT. Combining the CDR3 with reference TRBV19 and TRBJ2-2 gives the whole variable domain DGGITQSPKYLFRKEGQNVTLSCEQNLNHDAMYWYRQDPGQGLRLIYYSQIVNDFQKGDIAEGYSVSREKKESFPLTVTSAQKNPTAFYLCASIQVANTGELFFGEGSRLTVL.

This clone was seen a few times. The chain recombines TRBV7-2 with TRBJ2-1; TRBD1 matches 9 bases. Germline trimming cut 5 bases from V and 6 bases from J; bases unmatched to any gene: 17. Germline V gene sequence: CDR1 SGHTA, CDR2 FQGNSA. The CDR3 loop spans 18 amino acids. This chain's CDR3 is CASSRKTGGRVYVNEQFF. CDR3 DNA: TGTGCCAGCAGCCGCAAGACAGGGGGACGGGTTTACGTCAATGAGCAGTTCTTC. The full variable domain, in which reference TRBV7-2 and TRBJ2-1 provide the parts outside the CDR3, is GAGVSQSPSNKVTEKGKDVELRCDPISGHTALYWYRQSLGQGLEFLIYFQGNSAPDKSGLPSDRFSAERTGGSVSTLTIQRTQQEDSAVYLCASSRKTGGRVYVNEQFFGPGTRLTVL.

Turning to this clone: At one end the junction does not follow the germline gene, possibly because of a read error. The chain recombines TRBV20-1 with TRBJ2-3, with D uncertain. The germline V gene has CDR1 DFQATT and CDR2 SNEGSKA (reference sequence). The CDR3 runs to 11 residues. The CDR3 coding sequence is TGCAGTGCTTACCCAGTGCCGTGGCCCGTTTTT. Protein: CSAYPVPWPVF.

This sequence joins TRBV4-3 and TRBJ1-2, with TRBD1 as a possible D gene (5 bases). With 1 base removed from V and 0 bases from J, the gap between germline ends came to 12 bases. CDR1 LGHNA and CDR2 YSLEER come from the germline V gene. This CDR3 spans 16 amino acids. The CDR3 region is CASSQGTPTANYGYTF. DNA for the CDR3: TGCGCCAGCAGCCAAGGAACCCCGACAGCTAACTATGGCTACACCTTC.

This sequence joins TRBV7-3 and TRBJ2-6; maybe TRBD2 (6 bases). The CDR3 runs to 12 residues. With 3 bases removed from V and 11 bases from J, the gap between germline ends came to 8 bases. Germline V lookup: CDR1 SGHTA, CDR2 FQGTGA. The CDR3 loop reads CASSFGGDVLTF. CDR3 in DNA: TGTGCCAGCAGCTTTGGCGGGGACGTCCTGACTTTC.

The chain couples TRBV6-6 to TRBJ2-7; 7 bases are a match to TRBD1. The V and J ends lost 7 bases and 2 bases, in that order; junction bases with no gene match: 5. The CDR3 sequence is 13 residues long. Germline-derived CDR1 and CDR2 are MNHNY and SVGAGI (reference sequence). For the CDR3, the DNA is TGTGCCAGCACCCGACAGGGAACCTACGAGCAGTACTTC. As protein: CASTRQGTYEQYF.